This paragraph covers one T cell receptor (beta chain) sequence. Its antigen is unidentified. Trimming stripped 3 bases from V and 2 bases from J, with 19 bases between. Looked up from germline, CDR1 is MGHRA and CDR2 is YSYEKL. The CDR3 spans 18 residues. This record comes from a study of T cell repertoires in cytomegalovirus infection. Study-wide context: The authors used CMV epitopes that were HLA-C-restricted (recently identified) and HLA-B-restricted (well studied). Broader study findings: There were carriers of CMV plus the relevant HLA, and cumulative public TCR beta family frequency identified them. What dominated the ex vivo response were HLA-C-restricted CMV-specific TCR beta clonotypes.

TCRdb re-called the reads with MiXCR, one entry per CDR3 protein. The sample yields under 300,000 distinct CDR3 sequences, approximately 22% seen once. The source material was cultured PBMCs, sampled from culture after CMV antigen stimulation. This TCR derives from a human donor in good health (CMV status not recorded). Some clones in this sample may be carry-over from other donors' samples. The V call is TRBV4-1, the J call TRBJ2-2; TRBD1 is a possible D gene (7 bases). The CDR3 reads CASSHTRGDSSNTGELFF. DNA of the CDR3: TGCGCCAGCAGCCACACAAGGGGGGACAGCTCTAACACCGGGGAGCTGTTTTTT.